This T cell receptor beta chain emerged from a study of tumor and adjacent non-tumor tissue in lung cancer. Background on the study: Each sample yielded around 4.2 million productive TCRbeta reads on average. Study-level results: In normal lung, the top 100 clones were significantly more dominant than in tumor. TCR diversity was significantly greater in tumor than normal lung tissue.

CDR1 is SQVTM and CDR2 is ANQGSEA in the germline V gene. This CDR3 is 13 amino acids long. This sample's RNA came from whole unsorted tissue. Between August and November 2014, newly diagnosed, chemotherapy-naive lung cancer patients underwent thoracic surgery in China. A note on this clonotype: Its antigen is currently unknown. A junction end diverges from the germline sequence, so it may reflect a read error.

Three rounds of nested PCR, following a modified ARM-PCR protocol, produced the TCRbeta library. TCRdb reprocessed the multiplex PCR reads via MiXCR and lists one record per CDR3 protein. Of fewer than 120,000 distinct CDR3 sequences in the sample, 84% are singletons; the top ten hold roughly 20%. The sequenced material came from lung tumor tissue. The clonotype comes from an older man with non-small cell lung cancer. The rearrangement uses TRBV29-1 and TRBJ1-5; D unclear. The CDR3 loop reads CTVEAGVGQPHHF. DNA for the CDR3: TGCACCGTTGAGGCGGGTGTGGGTCAGCCCCACCATTTT.